These 9 T cell receptor beta chains share one sample of origin, sequenced in a study of vaccination and CD4 T cells after COVID-19. Their specific antigens are unknown. The treatment here: approximately 10-day PBMC culture with coronavirus spike peptide pools or control peptides (ViraFEST assay). With the Oncomine TCR Beta short-read assay, DNA from cultured CD4+ T cells was sequenced. One entry per CDR3 protein, called by TCRdb with MiXCR from the PCR reads. The table records about 16,000 distinct CDR3 sequences, around half of them present only once. This specimen consisted of CD4+ T cells from blood, cultured in vitro, obtained before SARS-CoV-2 vaccination. These receptors all stem from a human donor who had recovered from COVID-19.

The chain uses TRBV28 and TRBJ2-2; D is possibly TRBD2 (5 bases). Germline V CDR1 and CDR2: MDHEN, SYDVKM. Trimming left V 2 bases short and J 6 bases short, with 7 bases between. CDR3 length: 13 amino acids. The CDR3 sequence is CASSLRGSGELFF. The CDR3 DNA is TGTGCCAGCAGTTTACGGGGTTCCGGGGAGCTGTTTTTT.

This sequence joins TRBV7-9 and TRBJ2-5; D might be TRBD1 (5 bases). There are 14 residues in the CDR3. V was pared by 1 base and J by 1 base, with 7 bases between. Per germline, CDR1 SEHNR and CDR2 FQNEAQ (reference sequence). The CDR3 DNA reads TGTGCCAGCAGCTTAGTGGGGCGCCAAGAGACCCAGTACTTC. Its translation is CASSLVGRQETQYF.

This rearrangement joins TRBV20-1 to TRBJ2-3, with D possibly TRBD2 on 5 matching bases. V gave up 6 bases and J gave up 2 bases, with 21 bases separating them. Germline V gene lookup returns CDR1 DFQATT and CDR2 SNEGSKA (reference sequence). CDR3 size: 16 residues. The CDR3 here is CSARDMASRPTDTQYF. The CDR3, as DNA: TGCAGTGCCCGCGACATGGCTAGCAGACCCACAGATACGCAGTATTTT.

The chain couples TRBV6-5 to TRBJ2-5, with D tentatively TRBD2 (6 bases). The V and J ends lost 2 bases and 0 bases respectively, with 13 bases between them. Germline-derived CDR1 and CDR2 are MNHEY and SVGAGI. This CDR3 region has 16 residues. This CDR3 is CASSYAGRAHQETQYF. CDR3 bases: TGTGCCAGCAGTTACGCGGGACGAGCCCACCAAGAGACCCAGTACTTC.

The rearrangement joins TRBV5-4 to TRBJ1-2, with a tentative D call TRBD1 (6 bases). Between the trimmed V and J ends, which lost 4 bases and 8 bases, there was a span of 15 bases. The germline V gene has CDR1 SGHNT and CDR2 YYREEE (reference sequence). The CDR3 is 13 amino acids. The CDR3 loop reads CASSQDSRGGYTF. CDR3 DNA sequence: TGTGCCAGCAGCCAGGACAGTCGAGGCGGCTACACCTTC.

The genes are TRBV28 and TRBJ2-7, with 10 nucleotides matching TRBD1. This CDR3 contains 16 residues. CDR1 and CDR2 (germline): MDHEN, SYDVKM. The V and J ends lost 5 bases and 0 bases, in that order; junction bases with no gene match: 7. Written as DNA, the CDR3 is TGTGCCAGCAGTGAAGGGACAGGGGTAAGCTCCTACGAGCAGTACTTC. This codes for CASSEGTGVSSYEQYF.

This sequence joins TRBV6-1 and TRBJ1-5, with D possibly TRBD1 on 6 matching bases. The CDR3 is 16 amino acids. The ends were cut back, 2 bases at V and 7 bases at J, with 18 bases in the middle. CDR1 is MNHNS and CDR2 is SASEGT in the germline V gene. In nucleotides, the CDR3 is TGTGCCAGCAGTGAACAAATATTACAGGGATCCCAGCCCCAGCATTTT. This encodes CASSEQILQGSQPQHF.

This clonotype was seen a handful of times. V gene TRBV20-1 combines with J gene TRBJ1-4; TRBD1 agrees at 7 bases. The CDR3 has 13 amino acids. The ends lost 5 bases at V and 5 bases at J; junction bases unmatched: 5. Germline CDR1 DFQATT, CDR2 SNEGSKA (reference sequence). In DNA, the CDR3 is TGCAGTGCTCAGGGACAGCCAAATGAAAAACTGTTTTTT. Translated: CSAQGQPNEKLFF.

This clonotype was seen a few times. The genes are TRBV7-8 and TRBJ2-5, with D possibly TRBD2 on 6 matching bases. V was shortened by 3 bases and J by 4 bases, with 9 bases between the two germline ends. The CDR3 runs 13 residues. Germline loops: CDR1 SGHVS, CDR2 FQNEAQ. The CDR3 sequence is CASSFPGVETQYF. In nucleotides, the CDR3 is TGTGCCAGCAGCTTCCCGGGAGTAGAGACCCAGTACTTC.